The present entry profiles one T cell receptor (beta chain) with its context. The data derive from a study of cytomegalovirus exposure and HLA in healthy donors. Germline-derived CDR1 and CDR2 are LNHDA and SQIVND (reference sequence). With 6 bases removed from V and 4 bases from J, the gap between germline ends came to 15 bases. The length of the CDR3 is 14 residues. The PCR contained 60 Vbeta and 13 Jbeta primers. Assay used: immunoSEQ multiplex PCR; TCRdb lists only in-frame clones, some missing. The specimen's table records about 37,000 clones. This TCR derives from a human donor in good health. The specimen sequenced was PBMCs. The chain combines TRBV19 with TRBJ1-1; possible D gene TRBD1, 6 bases. The CDR3 loop reads CASSRPTGPTEAFF. CDR3 DNA: TGTGCCAGTAGCCGACCCACAGGGCCCACTGAAGCTTTCTTT.